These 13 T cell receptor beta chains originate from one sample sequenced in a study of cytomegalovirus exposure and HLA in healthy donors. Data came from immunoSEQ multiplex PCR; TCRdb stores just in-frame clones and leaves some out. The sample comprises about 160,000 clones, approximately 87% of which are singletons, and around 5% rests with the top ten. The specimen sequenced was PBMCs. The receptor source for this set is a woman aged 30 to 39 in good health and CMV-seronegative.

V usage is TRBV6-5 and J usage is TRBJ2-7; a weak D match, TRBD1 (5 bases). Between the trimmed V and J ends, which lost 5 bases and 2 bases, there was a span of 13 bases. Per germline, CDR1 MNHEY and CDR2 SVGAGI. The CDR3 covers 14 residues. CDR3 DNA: TGTGCCAGCAGTCCCAGGGCACGTCCCTACGAGCAGTACTTC. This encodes CASSPRARPYEQYF.

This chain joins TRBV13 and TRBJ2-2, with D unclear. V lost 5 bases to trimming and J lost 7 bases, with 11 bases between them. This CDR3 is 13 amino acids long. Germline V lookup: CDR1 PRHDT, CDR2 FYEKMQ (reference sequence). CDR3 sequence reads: CASSPLGFGELFF. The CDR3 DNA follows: TGTGCCAGCAGCCCCCTCGGGTTCGGGGAGCTGTTTTTT.

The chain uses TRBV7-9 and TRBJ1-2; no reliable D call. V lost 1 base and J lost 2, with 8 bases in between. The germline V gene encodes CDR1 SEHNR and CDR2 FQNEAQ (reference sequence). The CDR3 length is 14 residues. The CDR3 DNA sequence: TGTGCCAGCAGCTTAGATGGCAGGAACTATGGCTACACCTTC. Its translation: CASSLDGRNYGYTF.

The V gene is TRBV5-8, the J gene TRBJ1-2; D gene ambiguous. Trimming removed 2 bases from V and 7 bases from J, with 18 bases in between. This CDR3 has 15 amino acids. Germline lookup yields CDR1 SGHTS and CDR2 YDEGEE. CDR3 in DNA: TGTGCCAGCAGCTTTTTGAACCCCGGCTACCTTGGCTACACCTTC. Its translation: CASSFLNPGYLGYTF.

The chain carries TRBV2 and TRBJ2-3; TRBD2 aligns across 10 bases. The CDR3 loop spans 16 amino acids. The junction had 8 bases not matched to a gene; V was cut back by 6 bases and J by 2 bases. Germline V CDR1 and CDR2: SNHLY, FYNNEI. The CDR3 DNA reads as TGTGCCAGCAGCGATCGGACTAGCGGTCCCACAGATACGCAGTATTTT. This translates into CASSDRTSGPTDTQYF.

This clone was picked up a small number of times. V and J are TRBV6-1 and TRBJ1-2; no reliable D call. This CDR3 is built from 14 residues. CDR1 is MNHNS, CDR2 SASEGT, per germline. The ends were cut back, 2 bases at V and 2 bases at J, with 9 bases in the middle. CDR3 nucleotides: TGTGCCAGCAGTGAATCCATAGGAAACTATGGCTACACCTTC. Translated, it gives CASSESIGNYGYTF.

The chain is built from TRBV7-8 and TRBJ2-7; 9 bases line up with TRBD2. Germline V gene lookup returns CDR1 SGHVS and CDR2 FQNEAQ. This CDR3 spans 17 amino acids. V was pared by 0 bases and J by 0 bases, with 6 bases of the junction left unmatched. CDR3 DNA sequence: TGTGCCAGCAGCTTAGCCTTTTTTAGCGGGGGCTCCTACGAGCAGTACTTC. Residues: CASSLAFFSGGSYEQYF. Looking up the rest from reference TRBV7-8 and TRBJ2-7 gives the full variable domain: GAGVSQSPRYKVAKRGQDVALRCDPISGHVSLFWYQQALGQGPEFLTYFQNEAQLDKSGLPSDRFFAERPEGSVSTLKIQRTQQEDSAVYLCASSLAFFSGGSYEQYFGPGTRLTVT.

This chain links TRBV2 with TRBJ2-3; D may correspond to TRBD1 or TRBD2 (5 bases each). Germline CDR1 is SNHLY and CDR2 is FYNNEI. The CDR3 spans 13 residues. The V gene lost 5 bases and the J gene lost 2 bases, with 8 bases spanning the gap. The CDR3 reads CASSRDPTDTQYF. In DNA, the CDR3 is TGTGCCAGCAGTCGGGACCCCACAGATACGCAGTATTTT.

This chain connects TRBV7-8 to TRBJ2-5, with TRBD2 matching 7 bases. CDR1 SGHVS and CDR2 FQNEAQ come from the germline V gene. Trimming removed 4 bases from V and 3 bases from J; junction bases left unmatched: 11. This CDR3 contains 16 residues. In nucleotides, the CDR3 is TGTGCCAGCAGCTCTATAAGGCCAGCGGGGAAAGAGACCCAGTACTTC. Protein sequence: CASSSIRPAGKETQYF.

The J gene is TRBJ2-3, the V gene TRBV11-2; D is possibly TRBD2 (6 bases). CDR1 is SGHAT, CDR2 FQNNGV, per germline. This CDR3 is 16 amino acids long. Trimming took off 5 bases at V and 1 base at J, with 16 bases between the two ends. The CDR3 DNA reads TGTGCCAGCAGCCTCCAAGAGTGGGAGGGCACAGATACGCAGTATTTT. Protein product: CASSLQEWEGTDTQYF.

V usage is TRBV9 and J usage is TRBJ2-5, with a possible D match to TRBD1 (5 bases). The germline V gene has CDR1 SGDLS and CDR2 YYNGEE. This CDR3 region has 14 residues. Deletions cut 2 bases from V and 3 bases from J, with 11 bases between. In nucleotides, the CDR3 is TGTGCCAGCAGCGTTTCGCAGGGAAAAGAGACCCAGTACTTC. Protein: CASSVSQGKETQYF.

The CDR3 loop reads CASSQLPSGDYTFLSTDTQYF. CDR3 nucleotides: TGTGCCAGCAGCCAACTTCCTAGCGGCGACTACACTTTTCTTAGCACAGATACGCAGTATTTT. The chain has TRBV14 and TRBJ2-3, with 7 nucleotides matching TRBD2. V dropped 2 bases and J dropped 0; count of bases not matched to a gene: 20. There are 21 residues in the CDR3. Germline V gene lookup returns CDR1 SGHDN and CDR2 FVKESK.

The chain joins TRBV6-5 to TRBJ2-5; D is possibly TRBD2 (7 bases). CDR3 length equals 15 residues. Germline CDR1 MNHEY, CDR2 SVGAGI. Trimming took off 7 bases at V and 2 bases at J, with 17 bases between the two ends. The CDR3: CASTTPKGGQETQYF. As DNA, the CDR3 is TGTGCCAGCACGACACCAAAGGGGGGGCAAGAGACCCAGTACTTC.